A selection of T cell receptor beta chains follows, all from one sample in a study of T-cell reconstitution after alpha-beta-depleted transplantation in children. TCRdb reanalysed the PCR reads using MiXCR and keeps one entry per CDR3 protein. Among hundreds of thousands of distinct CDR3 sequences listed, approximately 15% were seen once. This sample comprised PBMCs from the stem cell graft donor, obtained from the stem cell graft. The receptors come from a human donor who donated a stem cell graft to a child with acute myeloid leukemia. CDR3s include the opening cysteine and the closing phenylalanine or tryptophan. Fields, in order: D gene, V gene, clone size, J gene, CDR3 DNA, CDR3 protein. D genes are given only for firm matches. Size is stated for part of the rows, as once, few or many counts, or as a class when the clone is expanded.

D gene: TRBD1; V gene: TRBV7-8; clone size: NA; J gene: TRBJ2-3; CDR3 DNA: TGTGCCAGCAGCTCTGGACAGGGACCTCTCACAGATACGCAGTATTTT; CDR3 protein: CASSSGQGPLTDTQYF
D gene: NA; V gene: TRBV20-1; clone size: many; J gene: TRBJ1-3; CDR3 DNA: TGCAGTGCTAGTCAGATGCTCACCCCTTCTGGAAACACCATATATTTT; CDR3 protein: CSASQMLTPSGNTIYF
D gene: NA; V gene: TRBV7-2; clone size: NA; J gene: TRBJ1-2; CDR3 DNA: TGTGCCAGCAGCTTAGAGTTCGCAGTAGACTATGGCTACACCTTC; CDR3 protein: CASSLEFAVDYGYTF
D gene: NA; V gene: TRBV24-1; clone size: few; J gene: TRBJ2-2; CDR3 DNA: TGTGCCACCAGGGGGCCTCCGACGGACACCGGGGAGCTGTTTTTT; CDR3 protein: CATRGPPTDTGELFF
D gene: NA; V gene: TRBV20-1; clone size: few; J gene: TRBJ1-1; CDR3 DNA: TGCAAGAAAGGGGGAAGATACATGAACACTGAAGCTTTCTTT; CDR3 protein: CKKGGRYMNTEAFF
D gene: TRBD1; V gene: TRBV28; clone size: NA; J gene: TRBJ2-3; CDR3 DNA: TGTGCCAGCAGTTTTCACGGACAGGGGATCATAGATACGCAGTATTTT; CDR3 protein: CASSFHGQGIIDTQYF
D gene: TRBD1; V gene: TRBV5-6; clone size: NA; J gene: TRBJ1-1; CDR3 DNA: TGTGCCAGTCTGAACCTCGGACAGGGTAAAAGTGAAGCTTTCTTT; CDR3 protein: CASLNLGQGKSEAFF
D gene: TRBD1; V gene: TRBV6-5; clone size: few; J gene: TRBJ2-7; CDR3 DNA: TGTGCCAGCAGTTACCGCCGCGGGACAGGGTACGAGCAGTACTTC; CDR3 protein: CASSYRRGTGYEQYF
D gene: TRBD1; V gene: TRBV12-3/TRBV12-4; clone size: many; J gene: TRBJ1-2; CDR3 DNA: TGTGCCAGCAGTTTAGACAGGGGGCCTGGCTACACCTTC; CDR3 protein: CASSLDRGPGYTF
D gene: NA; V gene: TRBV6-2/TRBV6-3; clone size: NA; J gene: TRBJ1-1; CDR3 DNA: TGTGCCAGCAGTACGGCGGGAACCATGAACACTGAAGCTTTCTTT; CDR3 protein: CASSTAGTMNTEAFF
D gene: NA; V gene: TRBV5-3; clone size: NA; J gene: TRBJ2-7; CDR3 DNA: TGTGCCATGGGCCCCGAGGGCCGCGAGCAGTACTTC; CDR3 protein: CAMGPEGREQYF
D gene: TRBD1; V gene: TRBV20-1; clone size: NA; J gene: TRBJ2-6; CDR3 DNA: TGCAGTGCTCCCACAGAAAACGGGATAACAGGGGTCTCCCTTCTTGGGGCCAACGTCCTGACTTTC; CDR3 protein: CSAPTENGITGVSLLGANVLTF
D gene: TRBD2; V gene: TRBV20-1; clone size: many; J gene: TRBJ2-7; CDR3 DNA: TGCAGTGCTAGAGATAAGGGACTAGCGGACGAGCAGTACTTC; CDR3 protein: CSARDKGLADEQYF
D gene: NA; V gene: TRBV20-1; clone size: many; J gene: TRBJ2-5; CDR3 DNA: TGCAGTGCTAGATTCGTTAGAGAAGGGGTCCAAGAGACCCAGTACTTC; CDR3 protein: CSARFVREGVQETQYF
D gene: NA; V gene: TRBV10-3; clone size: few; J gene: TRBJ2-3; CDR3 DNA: TGTGCCATCAGTGAGACCGACAGTCTTAGCACAGATACGCAGTATTTT; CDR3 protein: CAISETDSLSTDTQYF
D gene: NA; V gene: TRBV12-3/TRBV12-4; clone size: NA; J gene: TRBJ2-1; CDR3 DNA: TGTGCCAGCAGTCTGGATTCTTGGGCCAACAATGAGCAGTTCTTC; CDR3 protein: CASSLDSWANNEQFF
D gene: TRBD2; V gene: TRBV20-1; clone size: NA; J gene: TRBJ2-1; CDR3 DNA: TGCAGTGTCCCGACTAGCGGGGGGGTCAATGAGCAGTTCTTC; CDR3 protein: CSVPTSGGVNEQFF
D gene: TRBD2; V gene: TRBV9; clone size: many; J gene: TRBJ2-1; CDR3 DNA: TGTGCCAGCAGCGTAGAGCGGGGGGCGAACAATGAGCAGTTCTTC; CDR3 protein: CASSVERGANNEQFF
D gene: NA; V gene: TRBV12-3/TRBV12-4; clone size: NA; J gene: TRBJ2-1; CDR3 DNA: TGTGCCAGCAGTAGTGGGGCCCTTGGTGAGCAGTTCTTC; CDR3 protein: CASSSGALGEQFF
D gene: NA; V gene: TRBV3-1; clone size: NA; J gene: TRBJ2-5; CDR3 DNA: TGTGCCAGCAGCCAAGAAAGACAGCCTCCGTACTTC; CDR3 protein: CASSQERQPPYF
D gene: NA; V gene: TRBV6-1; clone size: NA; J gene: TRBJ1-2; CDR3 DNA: TGTGCCAGCAAGGGCAGTCTCTCTCGGTCCTATGGCTACACCTTC; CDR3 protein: CASKGSLSRSYGYTF
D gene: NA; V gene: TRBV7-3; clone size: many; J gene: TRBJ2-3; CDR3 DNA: TGTGCCAGCAGCTTAACAGGGGATACGCAGTATTTT; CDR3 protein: CASSLTGDTQYF
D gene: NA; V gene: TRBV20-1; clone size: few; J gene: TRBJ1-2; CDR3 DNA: TGCAGTGCTAGAGATTTACTGGGGGGGAATGGCTACACCTTC; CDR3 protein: CSARDLLGGNGYTF
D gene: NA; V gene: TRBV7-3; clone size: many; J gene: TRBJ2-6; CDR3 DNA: TGTGCCAGCAGCGCCTCTGGGGCCAACGTCCTGACTTTC; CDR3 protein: CASSASGANVLTF
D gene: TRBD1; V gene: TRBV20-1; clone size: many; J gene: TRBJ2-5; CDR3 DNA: TGCAGTGCTAGAGATCAGGGGGCAGGGATACAAGAGACCCAGTACTTC; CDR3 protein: CSARDQGAGIQETQYF
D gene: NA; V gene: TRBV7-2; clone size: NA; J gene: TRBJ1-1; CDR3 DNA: TGTGCCAGCAGCTTAGCGATAATGAACACTGAAGCTTTCTTT; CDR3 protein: CASSLAIMNTEAFF
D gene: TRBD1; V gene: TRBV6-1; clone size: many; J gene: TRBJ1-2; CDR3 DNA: TGTGCCAGCAGTGGCGCCGGGACAGGGAACTATGGCTACACCTTC; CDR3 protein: CASSGAGTGNYGYTF
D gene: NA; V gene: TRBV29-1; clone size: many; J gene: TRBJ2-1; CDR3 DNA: TGCAGCGTTGGAACAGGGTCTTTACTAAATGAGCAGTTCTTC; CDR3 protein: CSVGTGSLLNEQFF
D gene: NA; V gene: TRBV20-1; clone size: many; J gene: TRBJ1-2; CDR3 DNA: TGCAGTGCTAGAGATTATTCGAGGGGGAACTATGGCTACACCTTC; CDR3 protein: CSARDYSRGNYGYTF
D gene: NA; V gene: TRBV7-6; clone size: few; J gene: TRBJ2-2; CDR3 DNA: TGTGCCAGCAGTCCAAGGGCCCCGAACACCGGGGAGCTGTTTTTT; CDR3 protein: CASSPRAPNTGELFF